The following is a T cell receptor beta chain sequence with its context. V was shortened by 4 bases and J by 5 bases, with 13 bases between the two germline ends. The CDR3 is made up of 14 amino acids. CDR1 is SGHRS and CDR2 is YFSETQ in the germline V gene. This sample stems from a study of blood T cell repertoires in COVID-19. Whole-study context: Sites across the United States, Italy and Spain contributed samples from acute and convalescent COVID-19. The cDNA or gDNA used as material had been derived from T cells, B-cell-depleted T cells, or PBMCs.

Original methodology: Amplification of reference gene primers provided the estimated nucleated cell counts. Profiled with immunoSEQ multiplex PCR; TCRdb holds only in-frame clones, not every one. V, J and clone size are taken as reported in that table, and D and trimming were inferred from the DNA itself. The table has 88,000 or so clones, roughly 77% seen once; the top ten hold roughly 22%. The TCR originated in a human donor in a cohort sampled during active COVID-19. The chain is built from TRBV5-1 and TRBJ2-1; TRBD2 might be the D (6 bases). The specimen sequenced was peripheral blood. The CDR3 DNA sequence: TGCGCCAGCAGCCTAGACCCGGGGGACAATGAGCAGTTCTTC. It yields the protein CASSLDPGDNEQFF.